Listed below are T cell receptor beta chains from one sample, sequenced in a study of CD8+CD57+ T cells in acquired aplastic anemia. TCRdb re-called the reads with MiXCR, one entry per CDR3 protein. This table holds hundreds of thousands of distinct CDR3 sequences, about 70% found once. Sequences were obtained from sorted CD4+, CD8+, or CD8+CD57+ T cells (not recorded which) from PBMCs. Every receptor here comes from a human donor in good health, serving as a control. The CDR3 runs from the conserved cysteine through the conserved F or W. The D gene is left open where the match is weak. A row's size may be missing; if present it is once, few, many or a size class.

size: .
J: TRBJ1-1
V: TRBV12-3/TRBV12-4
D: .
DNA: TGTGCCAGCAGTTACCCAGGAGGGGACACTGAAGCTTTCTTT
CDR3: CASSYPGGDTEAFF

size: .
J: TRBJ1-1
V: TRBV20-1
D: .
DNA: TGCAGTGCTAGAACCAATGGGGGGCGAGGCACTGAAGCTTTCTTT
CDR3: CSARTNGGRGTEAFF

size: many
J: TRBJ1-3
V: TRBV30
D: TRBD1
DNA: TGTGCCTGCTACAGGGGTGGAAACACCATATATTTT
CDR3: CACYRGGNTIYF

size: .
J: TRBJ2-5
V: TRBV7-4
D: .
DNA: TGTGCCAGCAGCGTCGGGAAGGACTACCAAGCTACCTTTTACTTC
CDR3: CASSVGKDYQATFYF

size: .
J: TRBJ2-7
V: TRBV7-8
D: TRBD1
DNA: TGTGCCAGCAGCCCAGGACAGGCTGATTCCGAGTTGTACTTC
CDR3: CASSPGQADSELYF

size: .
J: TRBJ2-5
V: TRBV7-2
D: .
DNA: TGTGCCAGCAGCCTAGCCTCGTGTGTCTACGCGCAGTACTTC
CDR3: CASSLASCVYAQYF

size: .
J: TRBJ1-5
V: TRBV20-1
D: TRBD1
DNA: TGCAGTGCTACTAGCAGGGGGGCTCTACCCCAGCATTTT
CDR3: CSATSRGALPQHF

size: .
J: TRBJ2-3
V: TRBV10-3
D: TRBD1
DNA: TGTGCCATCAACAGGGGAGCGCACACCGGCGAGCAGTATTTT
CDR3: CAINRGAHTGEQYF

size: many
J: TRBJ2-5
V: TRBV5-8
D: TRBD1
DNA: TGTGCCAGCAGCTTGGGGCGACAGGGCGAGGAGACCCAGTACTTC
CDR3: CASSLGRQGEETQYF

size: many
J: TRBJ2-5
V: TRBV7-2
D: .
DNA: TGTGCCAGCAGCCGCCGCTGGTCGCCGGGGGAGACCCAGTACTTC
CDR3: CASSRRWSPGETQYF

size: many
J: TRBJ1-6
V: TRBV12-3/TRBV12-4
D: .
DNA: TGTGCCAGCAAGTTGACGGTCCAAAATTCACCCCTCCACTTT
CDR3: CASKLTVQNSPLHF

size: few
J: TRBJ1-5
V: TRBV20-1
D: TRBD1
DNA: TGCAGTGCTCGTACCGGGACAGGGGAGGGTCAGCCCCAGCATTTT
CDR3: CSARTGTGEGQPQHF

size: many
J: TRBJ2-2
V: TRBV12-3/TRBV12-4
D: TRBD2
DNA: TGTGCCAGCAGTTGGTCGCGGCTAGCGGCTAACACCGGGGAGCTGTTTTTT
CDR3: CASSWSRLAANTGELFF

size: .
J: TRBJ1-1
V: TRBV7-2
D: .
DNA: TGTGCCAGTAGATTCAACGGGGAGGCGGAAGCGTTCTTT
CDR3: CASRFNGEAEAFF

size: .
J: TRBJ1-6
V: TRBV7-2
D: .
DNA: TGTGCCAGCAGCTTAGTAGCGGGGCTTTATCCTCGTAATTCACCCCTCCACTTT
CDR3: CASSLVAGLYPRNSPLHF

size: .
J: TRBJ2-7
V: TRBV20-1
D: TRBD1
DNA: TGCAGTGCCCGGGTCCAGGGGGCCAATGTCCACGAGCAGTACTTC
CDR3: CSARVQGANVHEQYF

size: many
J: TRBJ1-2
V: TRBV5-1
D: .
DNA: TGCGCCAGCAGCGTGGACAGCCTTGACTTCTATGGCTACACCTTC
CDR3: CASSVDSLDFYGYTF